Included here is one T cell receptor (beta chain) sequence, with context. This clone was seen just once. Its recognized antigen is unknown. Within one base of it there is no much larger clone, and no base qualities were kept. These data come from a study of blood T cell repertoires in COVID-19 (dated by TCRdb to about 2020). As for the study more broadly: Collaborator samples came from the United States, Italy and Spain and covered acute and convalescent phases of COVID-19. Nearly every sample came with metadata listing a de-identified subject ID, COVID-19 status, age in years and sex. The samples were drawn from the first 160 participants of the ongoing ImmuneRACE study and from 950 to 1,500 subjects provided by 6 global collaborators. The dataset comprised deeply sampled blood TCRbeta repertoires from subjects exposed to, actively infected with, or recovered from COVID-19. HLA class I and class II types, where available, came from metadata supplied by the sample provider rather than from assay-based typing. A freely available public database, intended as a resource for researchers studying the immune response to SARS-CoV-2, is where the repertoires were released. The prospective study material was composed of cDNA or gDNA derived from T cells, B-cell-depleted T cells, or PBMCs. Overall results and qualifications from the work: Clinical and demographic metadata were provided uncurated, with the amount varying by source and participant.

Each collaborating institution followed its own protocols to collect whole blood in K2EDTA tubes. For TCRbeta analysis, collaborators shipped samples as frozen whole blood, isolated PBMCs, or DNA extracted from either of those sample types. The immunoSEQ Assay, a bias-controlled multiplex PCR, was used to amplify TCRbeta CDR3 regions from genomic DNA. Concerning the study's data processing: Within the assay, amplification of reference gene primers was used to estimate how many nucleated cells each sample contained. To quantify the absolute abundance of each unique TCRbeta CDR3 rearrangement, sequence reads were collapsed and filtered. For each sample, productive Simpson clonality was calculated as the square root of Simpson's diversity index over productive rearrangements. Here the immuneACCESS table is served through TCRdb, limited to in-frame sequences with V and J called. Missing clones are a known gap in these copies; in checked studies unresolved V genes cover under half, and the rest lacks a known reason. D and trimming were read from the DNA, whereas the V and J calls and clone size are those reported in that table. The sample table contains around 180,000 clones; only one count was recorded for roughly 78% of them. About 7% of the sample is held by the ten biggest clonotypes.

V lost 6 bases and J lost 2 bases, and the count of bases not matched to a germline gene is 6. Based on the germline V gene, the CDR1 and CDR2 sequences are LGHNT and FRNRAP. From the cysteine up to the phenylalanine, the CDR3 has a length of 14 residues. Only CDR3 DNA remains: 42 bases, in frame from the first base. The rearranged chain carries TRBV12-5 and TRBJ2-7; 8 bases in between match TRBD1. This sequence was found in a man between 65 and 80 years old with active or convalescent COVID-19. The sequenced material came from peripheral blood. The CDR3 protein: CASGPDRGPYEQYF. The DNA sequence is TGTGCTAGTGGCCCCGACAGGGGTCCCTACGAGCAGTACTTC.